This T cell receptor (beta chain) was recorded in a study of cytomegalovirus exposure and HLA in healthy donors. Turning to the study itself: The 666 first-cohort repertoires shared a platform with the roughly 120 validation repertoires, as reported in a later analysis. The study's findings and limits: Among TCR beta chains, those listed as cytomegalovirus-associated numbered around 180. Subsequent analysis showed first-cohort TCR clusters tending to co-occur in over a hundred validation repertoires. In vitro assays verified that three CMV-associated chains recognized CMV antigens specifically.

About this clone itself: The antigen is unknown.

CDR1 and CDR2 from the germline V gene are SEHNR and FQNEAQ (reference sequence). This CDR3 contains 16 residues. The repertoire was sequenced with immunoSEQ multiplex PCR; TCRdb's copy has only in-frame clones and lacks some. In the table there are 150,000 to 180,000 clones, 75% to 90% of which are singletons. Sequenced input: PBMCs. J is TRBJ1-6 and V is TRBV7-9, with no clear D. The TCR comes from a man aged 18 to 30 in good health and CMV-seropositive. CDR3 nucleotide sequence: TGTGCGTCGCACGTTGAGGAGAGCTCCTATAATTCACCCCTCCACTTT. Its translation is CASHVEESSYNSPLHF.